This TCR beta chain came from a study of shared clonotypes between healthy human individuals. Whole-study findings and limits: Compared with clonotypes that all four donors shared, non-shared clonotypes had lower generation probabilities. Across subsets, estimated richness was generally greater for naive than for memory populations. The sharing of 4.5% to 5.5% of naive CD4 clonotypes was seen across several donors.

Sorted-subset replicate PCRs used about 200 ng DNA, about 30,000 T cell genomes. Measured with immunoSEQ multiplex PCR; TCRdb has only the in-frame clones, and not every one. The sample lists about 800,000 clones, 95% to 97% occurring once. The CDR3 is 17 residues long. The V end was cut by 5 bases, the J end by 1 base, with 18 bases between. Per the germline V gene, CDR1 is SGHTA and CDR2 is FQGNSA. To note about this clone: The target antigen is unknown.

In the naive CD8 group, cells lacked CD45RO and were positively selected for CCR7, so terminally differentiated effector memory CD45RA+ cells were left out. The sequenced sample was naive CD8+ T cells sorted from blood. This chain connects TRBV7-2 to TRBJ1-5; a possible D gene is TRBD1 (6 bases). This receptor was taken from a man aged 25 to 40 in good health. The CDR3 protein is CASSATAGVESNQPQHF. The CDR3 nucleotides read TGTGCCAGCAGCGCTACGGCAGGGGTGGAAAGCAATCAGCCCCAGCATTTT.